These 9 T cell receptor beta chains originate from one sample sequenced in a study of beta chain features in type 1 diabetes. Isolated RNA was reverse transcribed in full, so expressed TCRB transcripts were sequenced. Assay used: immunoSEQ multiplex PCR; TCRdb lists only in-frame clones, some missing. This table has fewer than 650,000 clones, roughly 16% appearing once. Material: naive CD4+ T cells from blood. The receptor source for this set is a man aged 18 to 29 in good health.

This clone was counted a few times. This sequence joins TRBV25-1 and TRBJ2-3; 9 bases match TRBD1. Trimming at V came to 8 bases and at J to 4 bases, leaving 10 bases not matched to a gene. The germline CDR1 and CDR2 sequences are MGHDK and SYGVNS. This CDR3 has 15 residues. DNA for the CDR3: TGTGCCAGCGGGGGGACAGGGATAATGGCAGATACGCAGTATTTT. This codes for CASGGTGIMADTQYF.

This clone was counted only a few times. The chain is built from TRBV6-1 and TRBJ1-2; no definite D call. This CDR3 contains 12 residues. Between the trimmed V and J ends, which lost 5 bases and 3 bases, there was a span of 7 bases. CDR1 is MNHNS and CDR2 is SASEGT in the germline V gene. CDR3 amino acids: CASSPSYYGYTF. The CDR3 DNA reads TGTGCCAGCAGTCCCAGTTACTATGGCTACACCTTC.

This sequence joins TRBV5-1 and TRBJ2-1; no definite D call. Trimming took off 4 bases at V and 5 bases at J, with 22 bases between the two ends. CDR1 and CDR2 (germline): SGHRS, YFSETQ. The CDR3 is made up of 17 amino acids. DNA for the CDR3: TGCGCCAGCAGCCCCAATCCCGGACCGTCCTTCCACAATGAGCAGTTCTTC. Protein: CASSPNPGPSFHNEQFF.

The CDR3 loop is CSVAPWGDRGDEQYF. In DNA form, the CDR3 reads TGCAGCGTTGCCCCCTGGGGTGACAGGGGCGACGAGCAGTACTTC. The chain links TRBV29-1 to TRBJ2-7; 8 nucleotides line up with TRBD1. Germline CDR1 is SQVTM and CDR2 is ANQGSEA. Unmatched junction bases numbered 13, after V lost 4 bases and J lost 5 bases. CDR3 size: 15 residues.

There are a few counts of this clone. The chain links TRBV28 to TRBJ1-5, with unresolved D. Germline CDR1 reads MDHEN; CDR2 reads SYDVKM. Trimming removed 2 bases at V and 2 bases at J, with 10 bases between. The CDR3 spans 15 residues. The CDR3 reads CASSLEAPGNQPQHF. The CDR3 region has the DNA TGTGCCAGCAGTTTAGAGGCGCCGGGCAATCAGCCCCAGCATTTT.

The chain uses TRBV30 and TRBJ2-1, with 11 bases matching TRBD2. The CDR3 spans 16 residues. The germline V gene encodes CDR1 GTSNPN and CDR2 SVGIG (reference sequence). V shed 0 bases and J 7 bases; nucleotides not matched to a gene: 8. CDR3 loop: CAWSVGASGGINEQFF. CDR3 coding DNA: TGTGCCTGGAGTGTAGGAGCTAGCGGGGGGATAAATGAGCAGTTCTTC. The full variable domain, completed using reference TRBV30 and TRBJ2-1, is SQTIHQWPATLVQPVGSPLSLECTVEGTSNPNLYWYRQAAGRGLQLLFYSVGIGQISSEVPQNLSASRPQDRQFILSSKKLLLSDSGFYLCAWSVGASGGINEQFFGPGTRLTVL.

In its sample, this clone was seen a few times. At the DNA level, this CDR3 is encoded by other sequences in the same sample as well. The rearrangement joins TRBV5-1 to TRBJ2-7, with D possibly called TRBD1 or TRBD2 (5 bases each). V was clipped by 0 bases and J by 0 bases, with 13 bases between them. CDR3 length: 16 amino acids. The germline V gene has CDR1 SGHRS and CDR2 YFSETQ. The CDR3 loop is CASSLGGTVSSYEQYF. CDR3 DNA: TGCGCCAGCAGCTTGGGAGGGACGGTGAGCTCCTACGAGCAGTACTTC. The full variable domain, rest sourced from reference TRBV5-1 and TRBJ2-7, is KAGVTQTPRYLIKTRGQQVTLSCSPISGHRSVSWYQQTPGQGLQFLFEYFSETQRNKGNFPGRFSGRQFSNSRSEMNVSTLELGDSALYLCASSLGGTVSSYEQYFGPGTRLTVT.

The rearrangement uses TRBV5-1 and TRBJ2-3; D call uncertain. The CDR3 runs to 16 residues. The V gene's germline CDR1 is SGHRS and CDR2 YFSETQ. V was cut by 1 base and J by 0 bases, with 12 bases left in between. The CDR3 DNA sequence: TGCGCCAGCAGCTTGACTGCGGCCCATAGCACAGATACGCAGTATTTT. Residues: CASSLTAAHSTDTQYF.

The V and J genes are TRBV4-3 and TRBJ1-3; D is undetermined. Per the germline V gene, CDR1 is LGHNA and CDR2 is YSLEER. The ends were cut back, 3 bases at V and 7 bases at J, with 10 bases in the middle. The CDR3 is made up of 13 amino acids. The CDR3 here is CASSQVPSNTIYF. As DNA, the CDR3 is TGCGCCAGCAGCCAGGTTCCGTCCAACACCATATATTTT.